Below are 17 T cell receptor beta chains sequenced from a single sample in a study of T-cell reconstitution after alpha-beta-depleted transplantation in children. Unique molecular identifiers tagged the TCRbeta library. Each CDR3 protein gets one entry after TCRdb re-called the PCR reads with MiXCR. The sample records some 490,000 distinct CDR3 sequences, about 12% being singletons. Sequencing used PBMCs from the stem cell graft donor, obtained from the stem cell graft. The receptor source for this set is a human donor who donated a stem cell graft to a child with combined immunodeficiency.

The chain recombines TRBV7-9 with TRBJ2-1; no clear D gene. The germline V and J ends were trimmed by 0 bases and 10 bases, with 10 bases remaining between them. Germline CDR1 and CDR2: SEHNR and FQNEAQ (reference sequence). This CDR3 is built from 13 residues. The CDR3 region is CASSLAQSAEQFF. For the CDR3, the DNA is TGTGCCAGCAGCTTAGCGCAGTCTGCGGAGCAGTTCTTC.

This clonotype was detected ten times or more. CDR3 residues: CASSRGQGMITEAFF. The CDR3 DNA is TGTGCCAGCAGCCGGGGACAGGGGATGATCACTGAAGCTTTCTTT. The chain combines TRBV12-3 or TRBV12-4 with TRBJ1-1, with TRBD1 identical over 10 bases. CDR3 length: 15 amino acids. The V and J ends lost 6 bases and 4 bases, in that order; junction bases with no gene match: 8.

The table lists this clonotype with many counts. The CDR3 DNA reads TGTGCCACACGTTTCCGGGACGGATATGGCTACACCTTC. This codes for CATRFRDGYGYTF. V gene TRBV10-3 combines with J gene TRBJ1-2; D perhaps matches TRBD1 (5 bases). Germline V lookup: CDR1 ENHRY, CDR2 SYGVKD. The CDR3 runs to 13 residues. V was clipped by 10 bases and J by 5 bases, with 17 bases between them.

This clonotype was seen more than once but under ten times. J is TRBJ2-3 and V is TRBV25-1; 12 bases are shared with TRBD2. Germline V gene sequence: CDR1 MGHDK, CDR2 SYGVNS. V was clipped by 4 bases and J by 2 bases; unmatched bases: 19. CDR3 length: 21 residues. The CDR3 loop reads CASSGTGVSKGTSGSTDTQYF. The CDR3 region has the DNA TGTGCCAGCAGTGGGACAGGGGTTTCGAAGGGGACTAGCGGGTCCACAGATACGCAGTATTTT.

This clonotype was counted only a few times. The chain links TRBV2 to TRBJ2-3; no reliable D call. The germline gives CDR1 SNHLY, CDR2 FYNNEI. V dropped 2 bases and J dropped 4 bases, with 10 bases sitting between them. The CDR3 consists of 14 residues. The CDR3 DNA reads as TGTGCCAGCAGTGAAAGGGTTGTTGCAGATACGCAGTATTTT. Its protein product is CASSERVVADTQYF.

As regards this clonotype: Likely a read error: the CDR3 ends without its conserved phenylalanine or tryptophan. This chain joins TRBV28 and TRBJ1-2; D is undetermined. The V gene's germline CDR1 is MDHEN and CDR2 SYDVKM. This CDR3 comprises 12 residues. The ends were cut back, 2 bases at V and 6 bases at J, with 7 bases in the middle. The DNA of the CDR3 is TGTGCCAGCAGTTTAAATGTGAATGGCTACACCTCC. The encoded protein is CASSLNVNGYTS.

Many counts were recorded for this clonotype. The chain links TRBV7-9 to TRBJ2-3; 7 bases are shared with TRBD1. CDR3 length equals 17 residues. CDR1 is SEHNR, CDR2 FQNEAQ, per germline (reference sequence). V shed 0 bases, J shed 2 bases, and the junction held 8 bases outside the gene matches. The CDR3 reads CASSLAFWTGDTDTQYF. CDR3 sequence (DNA): TGTGCCAGCAGCTTAGCCTTTTGGACAGGAGACACAGATACGCAGTATTTT.

This clonotype was observed a handful of times. The chain couples TRBV7-2 to TRBJ1-6, with 7 bases lining up with TRBD1. Germline values: CDR1 SGHTA, CDR2 FQGNSA. There are 16 residues in the CDR3. The trim removed 1 base at V and 7 bases at J, leaving 7 bases unmatched. CDR3 sequence: CASSLGQGGLNSPLHF. The CDR3 DNA reads as TGTGCCAGCAGCTTAGGACAGGGCGGCTTGAATTCACCCCTCCACTTT.

This clonotype was observed a handful of times. The chain links TRBV12-3 or TRBV12-4 to TRBJ2-3, with D possibly matching TRBD2 (6 bases). The V and J ends lost 5 bases and 7 bases respectively, with 13 bases between them. This CDR3 region has 13 residues. The CDR3 coding sequence is TGTGCCAGCAGTGCCTCGGGGGAGAATACGCAGTATTTT. Residues: CASSASGENTQYF.

The table lists this clonotype with many counts. The V gene is TRBV2, the J gene TRBJ2-2, with 7 bases identical to TRBD1. Germline values: CDR1 SNHLY, CDR2 FYNNEI. This CDR3 region has 14 residues. V shed 10 bases and J 4 bases; nucleotides not matched to a gene: 9. Written as DNA, the CDR3 is TGTGCCACCAGAGACAGGGCGGCCACCGGGGAGCTGTTTTTT. The encoded protein is CATRDRAATGELFF.

In its sample, this clonotype is medium-sized. The chain uses TRBV28 and TRBJ2-1; perhaps TRBD1 as D (6 bases). CDR3 length equals 15 residues. Germline CDR1 reads MDHEN; CDR2 reads SYDVKM. V lost 7 bases and J lost 0, with 13 bases in between. The chain's CDR3 is CASNPGTLSYNEQFF. The DNA for the CDR3 is TGTGCCAGCAACCCCGGGACACTCTCCTACAATGAGCAGTTCTTC. The entire variable domain, with the rest obtained from reference TRBV28 and TRBJ2-1, is as follows: DVKVTQSSRYLVKRTGEKVFLECVQDMDHENMFWYRQDPGLGLRLIYFSYDVKMKEKGDIPEGYSVSREKKERFSLILESASTNQTSMYLCASNPGTLSYNEQFFGPGTRLTVL.

The gene calls are TRBV3-1 and TRBJ2-7; 8 bases are shared with TRBD1. The CDR3 sequence is 14 residues long. V lost 4 bases to trimming and J lost 6 bases; unmatched junction nucleotides: 8. Germline loops: CDR1 LGHDT, CDR2 YNNKEL (reference sequence). Here the CDR3 reads CASSLIGQGREQYF. The CDR3 nucleotides read TGTGCCAGCAGCCTTATCGGACAGGGTCGCGAGCAGTACTTC.

The table lists this clonotype with a few counts. The chain combines TRBV6-2 or TRBV6-3 with TRBJ1-2, with D perhaps TRBD1 (5 bases). Germline V gives CDR1 MNHEY, CDR2 SVGEGT. Trimming took 11 bases from V and 4 from J, leaving 17 bases between them. The CDR3 runs 13 residues. The CDR3 reads CAGHRTGLYGYTF. The CDR3, as DNA: TGTGCCGGACACCGGACGGGTCTCTATGGCTACACCTTC.

This clonotype was counted ten times or more. V usage is TRBV27 and J usage is TRBJ2-2; no clear D. This CDR3 has 14 residues. The germline V and J ends were trimmed by 5 bases and 5 bases, with 12 bases remaining between them. CDR1 and CDR2 from the germline V gene are MNHEY and SMNVEV (reference sequence). In DNA form, the CDR3 reads TGTGCCAGCAGTCCCATGGGAATTACCGGGGAGCTGTTTTTT. Protein: CASSPMGITGELFF.

This clonotype was seen a few times. CDR3 DNA: TGTGCCAGCGCTAGCTGGGCTAACGGGGCATTTGGTGAGCAGTTCTTC. It codes for CASASWANGAFGEQFF. This sequence joins TRBV28 and TRBJ2-1; D is possibly TRBD1 or TRBD2 (5 bases each). Per germline, CDR1 MDHEN and CDR2 SYDVKM. The CDR3 consists of 16 residues. The ends were cut back, 8 bases at V and 9 bases at J, with 26 bases in the middle.

In this sample, this clonotype turned up a few times. This chain uses TRBV7-2 with TRBJ2-3; TRBD2 might be the D (5 bases). Trimming took off 3 bases at V and 0 bases at J, with 10 bases between the two ends. The CDR3 totals 15 residues. In germline, CDR1 is SGHTA, CDR2 FQGNSA. As DNA, the CDR3 is TGTGCCAGCAGCTTCGGACTGGCTAGCACAGATACGCAGTATTTT. Its protein is CASSFGLASTDTQYF.

This chain links TRBV6-6 with TRBJ2-3; D ambiguous. Germline CDR1 is MNHNY and CDR2 is SVGAGI (reference sequence). The V end lost 6 bases, the J end lost 0 bases, and 7 bases lay between the germline ends. The CDR3 spans 13 residues. In DNA, the CDR3 is TGTGCCAGCAGAACCTCTAGCACAGATACGCAGTATTTT. It codes for CASRTSSTDTQYF.